Here is one T cell receptor (beta chain) with its context. Its antigen is unidentified. Germline V gene data show CDR1 as MDHEN and CDR2 as SYDVKM. The ends lost 1 base at V and 1 base at J; junction bases unmatched: 9. This CDR3 is built from 17 residues. CD8 cells regarded as naive lacked CD45RO, were positively chosen for CCR7, and omitted terminally differentiated effector memory CD45RA+ cells. This entry is derived from a study of shared clonotypes between healthy human individuals. Study conclusions and caveats: Among a few donors, approximately 5% of naive CD4 clonotypes were found in common.

Deep-level assay runs were performed. Assay: immunoSEQ multiplex PCR; the TCRdb copy retains only in-frame clones and omits some. The sample yields about 2 million clones, approximately 94% seen once. The TCR was taken from a young man in good health. V and J are TRBV28 and TRBJ1-1, with 7 bases lining up with TRBD1. Sequenced material: naive CD8+ T cells sorted from blood. The CDR3 reads CASSLYPRQGGNTEAFF. In DNA form, the CDR3 reads TGTGCCAGCAGTTTATACCCCCGACAGGGCGGGAACACTGAAGCTTTCTTT. The full variable domain, completed using reference TRBV28 and TRBJ1-1, is DVKVTQSSRYLVKRTGEKVFLECVQDMDHENMFWYRQDPGLGLRLIYFSYDVKMKEKGDIPEGYSVSREKKERFSLILESASTNQTSMYLCASSLYPRQGGNTEAFFGQGTRLTVV.